This T cell receptor beta chain was retrieved from a study of OX40 agonist ivuxolimab in advanced cancers. Overall study: Allowance was made for prior anti-PD-1, anti-PD-L1 or anti-CTLA-4 therapy, and roughly 39% had some. Regarding the study as a whole: Among the lowest peripheral clonal expansion occurred in 0.1-3.0 mg/kg partial responders. Some nonresponders likewise displayed low normalized T-cell clonal expansion. Clones of CD4+ and CD8+ blood T cells grew by week 6 at doses of 0.1 to 3.0 mg/kg.

Comments on this clone: Its target is unknown.

CDR3 length: 13 amino acids. The V segment lost 7 bases and the J segment 7 bases; nucleotides outside the gene matches: 5. Germline CDR1 reads LNHDA; CDR2 reads SQIVND (reference sequence). The data were produced by immunoSEQ multiplex PCR, yet TCRdb's version contains in-frame clones alone and is incomplete. Among around 34,000 clones listed, about 76% were seen once. Sequenced material: CD4+ or CD8+ T cells sorted from blood, taken in a trial of the OX40 agonist ivuxolimab. The TCR was taken from an adult with an advanced solid tumor such as melanoma, head and neck, liver or kidney cancer. This sequence joins TRBV19 and TRBJ1-1, with 11 bases fitting TRBD1. Written as DNA, the CDR3 is TGTGCCAGTAATGGACAGGGGGCGGGTGAAGCTTTCTTT. Amino acids: CASNGQGAGEAFF.